The present TCR beta chain was sequenced within a study of T cells in tuberculosis. Study information: T cells were selected with CD1B tetramers loaded with glucose monomycolate. IGRA-negative adolescents, IGRA-positive adolescents with latent tuberculosis and adults with active tuberculosis formed this South African cohort. Findings and caveats of the study: Cases with active tuberculosis were adults, while controls were adolescents. Active tuberculosis alpha repertoires lay closer to GMM-specific TCRs than controls'.

From germline, CDR1 is MDHEN and CDR2 SYDVKM. The CDR3 runs 13 residues. Between the trimmed V and J ends, which lost 11 bases and 1 base, there was a span of 14 bases. Turning to this clone: The antigen is not known.

Assay: immunoSEQ multiplex PCR; the TCRdb copy retains only in-frame clones and omits some. This sample has some 31,000 clones; about 92% occur once, and the top ten carry over 4%. The chain joins TRBV28 to TRBJ1-2; D is undetermined. The receptor was derived from a donor aged 10-29 years with latent tuberculosis or without tuberculosis infection. The sample taken for sequencing was PBMCs. CDR3 amino acids: CAVRGGNNYGYTF. DNA of the CDR3: TGTGCCGTCCGCGGCGGGAATAACTATGGCTACACCTTC.